This T cell receptor beta chain was sequenced during a study of CD8+CD57+ T cells in acquired aplastic anemia. By flow cytometry, patients selected for sequencing had shown an expansion of CD8+CD57+ cells. Patients had not yet gotten any therapy when their blood was taken for sampling. This clonotype showed up many times. TCR beta VDJ combinations and CDR3 sequences were profiled from genomic DNA. TCRdb reanalysed the reads using MiXCR and keeps one entry per CDR3 protein. The table lists a few hundred thousand distinct CDR3 sequences, less than 60% of them singletons. Per germline, CDR1 SGHKS and CDR2 YYEKEE (reference sequence). V lost 0 bases and J 1 base, leaving 11 bases between the germline ends. The CDR3 runs 17 residues.

Sequences were obtained from sorted CD4+, CD8+, or CD8+CD57+ T cells (not recorded which) from PBMCs. V gene TRBV5-5 combines with J gene TRBJ2-6; no clear D gene. The clonotype originates from a human donor with aplastic anemia. DNA of the CDR3: TGTGCCAGCAGCTTGGAAACAGCCCATTCTGGGGCCAACGTCCTGACTTTC. Amino acid sequence: CASSLETAHSGANVLTF.